The entry that follows covers one T cell receptor beta chain sequence. Trimming took 0 bases from V and 0 from J, leaving 10 bases between them. The CDR3 has 16 residues. CDR1 and CDR2 (germline): LGHNA, YSLEER. Generated by immunoSEQ multiplex PCR, the TCRdb table keeps only in-frame clones and is missing some. The data contain 400,000 to 450,000 clones, 90% of them singletons. The treatment is: around 19 received Ad26.COV2.S at low or high dose, single or two shots; 5 received placebo; per-sample allocation not given. The investigators took samples on day 63 after the first vaccine or placebo injection. The entry originates in a study of Ad26.COV2.S vaccination and SARS-CoV-2 variants. Study-wide context: A participant enrolled in the COV1001 Ad26.COV2.S trial arm provided the sample. The study gave Ad26.COV2.S intramuscularly, once or twice 56 days apart.

The sample was peripheral blood, taken in a trial of Ad26.COV2.S vaccine versus placebo. This chain links TRBV4-3 with TRBJ2-3; possibly TRBD2 for D (5 bases). The source is a person between 18 and 59 years old who received the Ad26.COV2.S COVID-19 vaccine or a placebo. The chain's CDR3 is CASSQDDYLSTDTQYF. The CDR3 DNA sequence: TGCGCCAGCAGCCAAGATGACTACCTAAGCACAGATACGCAGTATTTT.